This TCR beta chain came from a study of blood T cells in healthy people across ages (dated by TCRdb to the mid-2010s). With respect to the entire study: In model experiments, roughly one uniquely barcoded TCR beta cDNA molecule per two T cells was captured by template switching. Using deep sequencing normalized with unique cDNA molecular identifiers, the study measured how TCR beta repertoire diversity changes with age. The donors were split into four age groups: young (average around 15 years), middle-aged (roughly 39), aged (over 55) and long-lived (approximately 80). To avoid experimental bias, donors of different ages were spread randomly across the sequencing lanes. For two donors (one aged 18 to 30 and one aged 80 or older), the study analyzed two additional independent replicas of 1 million unique cDNA reads from the same blood draw.

The method was 5' RACE. TCRdb records Illumina HiSeq 2500 as the sequencer. A second PCR of about 7 to 12 cycles was run with a J-beta primer mix and a sample-barcoded 5' primer. A unique molecular identifier was introduced onto each TCR beta cDNA molecule by a template-switch 5' adaptor carrying 12 random nucleotides. Each sample yielded at least 3 million CDR3-containing paired-end reads. All of the RNA was converted into first-strand cDNA using the Mint cDNA synthesis kit, with a TRBC-specific oligonucleotide serving as the primer. All cDNA was treated with uracil-DNA glycosylase and then went through a first 18-cycle PCR with the universal primers M1SS and BC2_uni_R. In the source study's methods: Normalization of each sample was performed by random selection of 1 million high-quality reads, each carrying a distinct molecular identifier. Reads sharing molecular identifiers were discarded rather than binned into consensus sequences. MiTCR, set to a Q25 quality threshold and the strictest error-elimination algorithm, was used for CDR3 identification, clonotype clustering and error correction. A nonparametric unseen species model with Euler transformation was used to estimate a lower bound on total TCR beta diversity. Starting from the raw public reads, TCRdb applied fastp trimming at Q25, assembled clones with MiXCR and retained in-frame beta chains. Rows with one shared CDR3 protein collapse into an entry with the most common genes and DNA. It is TCRdb's table, rather than the study itself, that gives the V and J calls and clone size. The sample contains 800,000 or so distinct CDR3 sequences, about 62% of them found a single time. Jointly, the top ten make up around 30% of the sample.

The donors were roughly 40 Caucasian individuals from Russia, aged roughly 6 to 100 years, who were systemically healthy. Ten milliliters of peripheral blood were drawn from each donor into EDTA-treated Vacutainer tubes. Ficoll-Paque density-gradient centrifugation was used to isolate PBMCs, with at least 7 million per sample. Total RNA was extracted from PBMCs with Trizol reagent, with at least 5.5 micrograms obtained per sample. Naive CD45RAhigh/CD27high T cell percentages were measured by flow cytometry on a PBMC aliquot from every donor. A note on this clonotype: Its antigen is not yet known. No base quality information exists; no much larger clone differs at one position.

Study-wide conclusions, independent of this receptor: Total diversity estimates from one million sequenced T cells were considered lower bounds and underestimates. Observed TCR beta diversity correlated strongly with the percentage of naive T cells measured by flow cytometry. Compared with the aged group, the long-lived group had more naive CD4+ T cells, fewer expanded clones and increased TCR diversity, a pattern suggesting age selection. As age increased, observed TCR beta diversity per million T cells dropped in a roughly linear way, and a significant reduction was already evident by age 40. Since profiling was done on bulk unsorted PBMCs, naive and antigen-experienced compartments could not be conclusively compared. Because the CMV infection status of the donors was unknown, age-related changes in expanded clonotypes may potentially have been confounded.

The specimen sequenced was blood. The TCR was taken from a young man in good health.

In nucleotides, the sequence is TGTGCCAGCAGCGCCCGGCAGGGACCCGCAGGGCGGAATGAGCAGTTCTTC. Translated, this is CASSARQGPAGRNEQFF. The V and J segments used are TRBV7-2 and TRBJ2-1, with the D call tentatively TRBD1 or TRBD2, each fitting 5 bases. The CDR3 holds 17 amino acids from the cysteine to the phenylalanine. Only CDR3 DNA is held: 51 bases, read in frame from base 1. In the germline V gene, CDR1 corresponds to SGHTA and CDR2 to FQGNSA. V is pared back by 5 bases and J by 7 bases, with 24 bases lying between the germline termini.